Each of the 7 T cell receptor beta chains below was sequenced from the same sample in a study of beta chain features in type 1 diabetes (dated by TCRdb to the late 2010s). The study at large found these results: Type 1 diabetes patients showed a moderate but significant shortening of TCRB CDR3 length in all four CD4+ subsets.

Which antigens these TCRs recognize remains unknown. The library relied on the immunoSEQ multiplex PCR assay. The High Capacity cDNA Reverse Transcription Kit was used to reverse transcribe all of the isolated RNA, meaning that expressed TCRB transcripts were what got sequenced. TCRdb's version of the immuneACCESS table is confined to in-frame rearrangements and falls short of the full clone set. An unresolved V gene accounts for under half of the shortfall where checked; the remainder is of unknown origin. Here the sample has a few hundred thousand clones; about 23% occur a single time. Around 0.012% of the sample lies in the top ten. The sample comprised naive CD4+ T cells from blood. The intended sense of this specimen's cell subset or site label: true naive CD4+ T cells. Every receptor here comes from a woman in her 30s with type 1 diabetes.

Only a few counts were recorded for this clone. The genes are TRBV4-2 and TRBJ2-1; 7 bases map to TRBD2. The CDR3 sequence is 16 residues long. CDR1 is LGHNA, CDR2 YNFKEQ, per germline. V was pared by 4 bases and J by 0 bases, with 6 bases of the junction left unmatched. CDR3 sequence (DNA): TGTGCCAGCAGCCCCCCGAAGCGGGACTCCTACAATGAGCAGTTCTTC. It encodes CASSPPKRDSYNEQFF.

This clone has only a few counts. The gene calls are TRBV29-1 and TRBJ2-5, with TRBD1 as a possible D gene (7 bases). Germline lookup yields CDR1 SQVTM and CDR2 ANQGSEA. Trimming removed 6 bases at V and 2 bases at J, with 16 bases between. The CDR3 spans 14 residues. CDR3 sequence: CSVRGVIRQETQYF. CDR3 in DNA: TGCAGCGTCAGGGGGGTAATTCGGCAAGAGACCCAGTACTTC.

This chain links TRBV4-1 with TRBJ2-5; D ambiguous. Deletions cut 4 bases from V and 5 bases from J, with 17 bases between. Germline CDR1 and CDR2: MGHRA and YSYEKL. The CDR3 is made up of 15 amino acids. Here the CDR3 reads CASSPRVYSGETQYF. The CDR3 DNA is TGCGCCAGCAGCCCCCGGGTCTATTCCGGGGAGACCCAGTACTTC.

This sequence joins TRBV30 and TRBJ1-4; 8 bases map to TRBD1. Trimming cost V 5 bases and J 1 base; bases outside gene matches: 3. Looked up from germline, CDR1 is GTSNPN and CDR2 is SVGIG (reference sequence). The CDR3 runs 14 residues. The CDR3, as DNA: TGTGCCTGGTCAACAGGGGGAACTAATGAAAAACTGTTTTTT. Protein: CAWSTGGTNEKLFF.

This clone has a handful of counts. This chain links TRBV5-1 with TRBJ2-1; D remains ambiguous. Trimming shortened V by 4 bases and J by 0 bases, and 11 bases separated the two germline ends. The germline V gene has CDR1 SGHRS and CDR2 YFSETQ. The CDR3 is 15 residues long. The DNA for the CDR3 is TGCGCCAGCAGCGCTCCAGATTACTCCTACAATGAGCAGTTCTTC. It is translated as CASSAPDYSYNEQFF.

The chain has TRBV30 and TRBJ1-2, with no clear D. The CDR3 has 12 amino acids. Germline CDR1 reads GTSNPN; CDR2 reads SVGIG (reference sequence). Trimming stripped 0 bases from V and 4 bases from J, with 6 bases between. This chain's CDR3 is CAWSVNSYGYTF. Here the CDR3 DNA reads TGTGCCTGGAGTGTAAACAGCTATGGCTACACCTTC.

The DNA for the CDR3 is TGTGCCAGCAGCCCAGGAGGGACCACAGATACGCAGTATTTT. Protein: CASSPGGTTDTQYF. The rearrangement links TRBV7-9 to TRBJ2-3, with D possibly being TRBD2 (6 bases). The CDR3 spans 14 residues. Trimming stripped 5 bases from V and 2 bases from J, with 11 bases between. CDR1 and CDR2 (germline): SEHNR, FQNEAQ (reference sequence).